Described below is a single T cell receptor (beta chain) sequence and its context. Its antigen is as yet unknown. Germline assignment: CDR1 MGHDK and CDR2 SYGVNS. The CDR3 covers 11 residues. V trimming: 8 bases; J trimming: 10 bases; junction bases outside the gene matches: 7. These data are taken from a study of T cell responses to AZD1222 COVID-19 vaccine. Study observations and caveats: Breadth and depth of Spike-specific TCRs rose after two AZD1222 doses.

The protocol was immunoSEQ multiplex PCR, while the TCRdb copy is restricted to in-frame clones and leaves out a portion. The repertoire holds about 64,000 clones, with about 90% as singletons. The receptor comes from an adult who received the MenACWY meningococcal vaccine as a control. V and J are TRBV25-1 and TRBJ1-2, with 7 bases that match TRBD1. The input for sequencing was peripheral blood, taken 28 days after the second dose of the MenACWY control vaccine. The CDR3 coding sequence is TGTGCCAGCGGCCTCGGGACAGACTACACCTTC. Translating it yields CASGLGTDYTF.